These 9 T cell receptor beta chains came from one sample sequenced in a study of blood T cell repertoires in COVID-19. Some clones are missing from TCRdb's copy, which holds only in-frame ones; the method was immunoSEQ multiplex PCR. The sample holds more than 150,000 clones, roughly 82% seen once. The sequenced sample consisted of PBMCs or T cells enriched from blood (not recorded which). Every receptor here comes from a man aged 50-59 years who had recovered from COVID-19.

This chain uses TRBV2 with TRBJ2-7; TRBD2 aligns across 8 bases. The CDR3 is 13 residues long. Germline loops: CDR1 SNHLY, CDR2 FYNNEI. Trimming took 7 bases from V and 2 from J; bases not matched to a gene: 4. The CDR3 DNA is TGTGCCAGCAAACTAGCGGTAACCTACGAGCAGTACTTC. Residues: CASKLAVTYEQYF.

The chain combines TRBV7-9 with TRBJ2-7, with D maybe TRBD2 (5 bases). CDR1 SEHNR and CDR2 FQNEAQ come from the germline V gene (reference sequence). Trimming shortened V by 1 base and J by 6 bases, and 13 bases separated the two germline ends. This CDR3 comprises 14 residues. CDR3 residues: CASSLGGSPVEQYF. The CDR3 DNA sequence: TGTGCCAGCAGCTTAGGAGGGTCTCCAGTCGAGCAGTACTTC.

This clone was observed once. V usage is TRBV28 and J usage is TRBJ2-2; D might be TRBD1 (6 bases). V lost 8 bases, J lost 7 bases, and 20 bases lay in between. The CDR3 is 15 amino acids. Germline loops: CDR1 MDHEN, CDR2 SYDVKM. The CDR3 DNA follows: TGTGCCAGCCTTGTCACCACAGGGTCGGTCGGGGAGCTGTTTTTT. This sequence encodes CASLVTTGSVGELFF.

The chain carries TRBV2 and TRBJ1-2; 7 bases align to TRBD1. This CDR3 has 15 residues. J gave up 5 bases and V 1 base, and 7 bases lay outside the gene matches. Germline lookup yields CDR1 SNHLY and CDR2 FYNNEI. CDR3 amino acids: CASSEGGTALYGYTF. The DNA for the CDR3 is TGTGCCAGCAGTGAAGGAGGGACAGCCTTATATGGCTACACCTTC.

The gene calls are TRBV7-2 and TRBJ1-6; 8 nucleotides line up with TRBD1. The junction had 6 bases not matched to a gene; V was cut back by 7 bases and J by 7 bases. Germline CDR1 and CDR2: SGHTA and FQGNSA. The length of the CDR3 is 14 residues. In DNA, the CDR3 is TGTGCCAGCAACCCCGGGACAGGAAATTCACCCCTCCACTTT. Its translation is CASNPGTGNSPLHF.

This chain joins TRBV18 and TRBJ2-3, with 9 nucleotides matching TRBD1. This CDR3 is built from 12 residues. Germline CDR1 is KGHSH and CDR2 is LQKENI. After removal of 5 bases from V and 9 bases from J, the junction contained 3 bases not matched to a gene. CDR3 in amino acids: CASSRDRETQYF. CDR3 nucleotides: TGTGCCAGCTCAAGGGACAGGGAAACGCAGTATTTT.

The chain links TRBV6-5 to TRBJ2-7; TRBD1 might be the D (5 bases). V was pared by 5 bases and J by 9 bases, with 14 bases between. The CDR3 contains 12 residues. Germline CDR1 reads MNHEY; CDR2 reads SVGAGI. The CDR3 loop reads CASSTPGRVQYF. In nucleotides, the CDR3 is TGTGCCAGCAGTACCCCGGGCAGGGTGCAGTACTTC.

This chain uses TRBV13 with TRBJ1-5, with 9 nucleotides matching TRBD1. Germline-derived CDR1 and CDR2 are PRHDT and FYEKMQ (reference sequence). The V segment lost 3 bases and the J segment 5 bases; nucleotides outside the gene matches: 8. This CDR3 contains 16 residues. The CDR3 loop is CASSFGGTGRYQPQHF. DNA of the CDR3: TGTGCCAGCAGCTTCGGGGGGACAGGGAGGTATCAGCCCCAGCATTTT. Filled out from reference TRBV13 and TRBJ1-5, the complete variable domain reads AAGVIQSPRHLIKEKRETATLKCYPIPRHDTVYWYQQGPGQDPQFLISFYEKMQSDKGSIPDRFSAQQFSDYHSELNMSSLELGDSALYFCASSFGGTGRYQPQHFGDGTRLSIL.

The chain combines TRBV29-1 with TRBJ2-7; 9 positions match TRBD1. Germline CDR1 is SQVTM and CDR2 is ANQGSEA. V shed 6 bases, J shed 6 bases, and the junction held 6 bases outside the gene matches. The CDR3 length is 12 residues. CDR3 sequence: CSVVDRGSEQYF. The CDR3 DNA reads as TGCAGCGTAGTGGACAGGGGATCCGAGCAGTACTTC.